This paragraph reports one T cell receptor (beta chain). As yet, its antigen is unknown. A much larger clone lies one base from this, so it may be a read error. This entry is derived from a study of T-cell reconstitution after alpha-beta-depleted transplantation in children. Study-wide points: Recipient T cells and thymic progenitors that survived gave rise to the high TCRbeta diversity observed at day 60 in some patients. Several hundred graft clones that had expanded were reportedly the source of alpha-beta T cells about two months after transplant. Once a year had passed after transplant, T-cell counts and diversity came mostly from newly produced T cells.

Germline CDR1 reads SGHRS; CDR2 reads YFSETQ. The CDR3 spans 12 residues. Library preparation (for TCRbeta) was performed with unique molecular identifiers. Using its own MiXCR run on the PCR reads, TCRdb lists one record per CDR3 protein. The repertoire holds roughly 300,000 distinct CDR3 sequences, with roughly 10% as singletons. Specimen: peripheral blood, collected 180 days after TCRalphabeta/CD19-depleted stem cell transplant. The receptor was derived from a male patient between 2 and 15 years old who had a stem cell transplant for chronic granulomatous disease, so the T cells may come from the graft donor. The V gene is TRBV5-1, the J gene TRBJ2-3; tentative D call: TRBD1 (6 bases). The CDR3 is CAGSIGQHTQYF. The CDR3 region has the DNA TGCGCCGGCAGCATTGGACAGCATACGCAGTATTTT.